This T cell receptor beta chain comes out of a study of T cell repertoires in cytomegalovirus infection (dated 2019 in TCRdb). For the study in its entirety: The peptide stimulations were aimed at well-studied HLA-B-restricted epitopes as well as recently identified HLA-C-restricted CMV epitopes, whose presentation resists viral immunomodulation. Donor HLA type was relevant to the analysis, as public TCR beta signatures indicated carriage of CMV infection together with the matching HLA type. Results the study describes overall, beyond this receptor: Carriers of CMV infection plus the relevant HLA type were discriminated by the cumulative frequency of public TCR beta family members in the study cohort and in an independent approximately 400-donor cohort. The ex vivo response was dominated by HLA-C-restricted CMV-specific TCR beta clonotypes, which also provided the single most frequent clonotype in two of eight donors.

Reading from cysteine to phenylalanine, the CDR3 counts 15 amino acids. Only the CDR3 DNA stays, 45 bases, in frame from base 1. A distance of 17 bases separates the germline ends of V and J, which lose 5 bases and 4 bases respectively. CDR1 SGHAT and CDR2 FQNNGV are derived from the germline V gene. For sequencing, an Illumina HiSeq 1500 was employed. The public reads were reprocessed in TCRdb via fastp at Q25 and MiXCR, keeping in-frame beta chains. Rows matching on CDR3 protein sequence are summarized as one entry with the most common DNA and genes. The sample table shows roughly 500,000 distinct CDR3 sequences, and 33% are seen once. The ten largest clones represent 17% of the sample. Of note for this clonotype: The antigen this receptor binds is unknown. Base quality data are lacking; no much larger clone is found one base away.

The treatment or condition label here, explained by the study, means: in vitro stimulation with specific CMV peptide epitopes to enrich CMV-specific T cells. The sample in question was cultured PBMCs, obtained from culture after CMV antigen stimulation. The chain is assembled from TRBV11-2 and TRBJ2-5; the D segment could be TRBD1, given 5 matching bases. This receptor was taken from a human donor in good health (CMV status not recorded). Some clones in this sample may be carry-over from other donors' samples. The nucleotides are TGTGCCAGCAGCCCATACCAGGGCCGATCAGAGACCCAGTACTTC. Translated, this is CASSPYQGRSETQYF.